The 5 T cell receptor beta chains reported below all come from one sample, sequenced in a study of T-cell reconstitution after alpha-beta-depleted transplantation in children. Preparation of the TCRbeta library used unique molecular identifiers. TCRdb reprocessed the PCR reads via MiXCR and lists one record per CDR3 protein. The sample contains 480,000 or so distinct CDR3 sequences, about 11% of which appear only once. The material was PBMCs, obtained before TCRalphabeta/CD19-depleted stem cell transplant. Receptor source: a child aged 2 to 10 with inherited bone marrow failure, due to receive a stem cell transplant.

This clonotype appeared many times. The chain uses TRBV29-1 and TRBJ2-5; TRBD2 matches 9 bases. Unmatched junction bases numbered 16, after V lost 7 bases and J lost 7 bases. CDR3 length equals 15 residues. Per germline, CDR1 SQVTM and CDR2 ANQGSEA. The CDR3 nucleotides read TGCAGCGCCCTGGGGCAGCGGGAGGCCCGAGGGACCCAGTACTTC. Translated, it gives CSALGQREARGTQYF.

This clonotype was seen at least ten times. For the CDR3, the DNA is TGCGCCAGCAGCCAGGATAAGGGACTAGCGGGAGATTACGAGCAGTACTTC. Its translation is CASSQDKGLAGDYEQYF. The chain carries TRBV4-3 and TRBJ2-7, with 14 bases fitting TRBD2. There are 17 residues in the CDR3. V shed 3 bases, J shed 4 bases, and the junction held 8 bases outside the gene matches. Germline V gene lookup returns CDR1 LGHNA and CDR2 YSLEER.

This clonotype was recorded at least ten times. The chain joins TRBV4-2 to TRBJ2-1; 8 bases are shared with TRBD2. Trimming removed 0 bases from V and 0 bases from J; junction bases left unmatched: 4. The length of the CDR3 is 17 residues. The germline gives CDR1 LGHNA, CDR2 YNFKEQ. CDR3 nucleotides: TGTGCCAGCAGCCAAGATATGCTAGCGGGCTCCTACAATGAGCAGTTCTTC. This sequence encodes CASSQDMLAGSYNEQFF.

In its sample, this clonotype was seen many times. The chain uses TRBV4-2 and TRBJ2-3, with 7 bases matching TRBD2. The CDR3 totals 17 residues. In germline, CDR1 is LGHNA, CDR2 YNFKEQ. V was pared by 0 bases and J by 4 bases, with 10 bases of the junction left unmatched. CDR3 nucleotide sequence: TGTGCCAGCAGCCAAGATCAAGCGGGATCGGGGCCAGATACGCAGTATTTT. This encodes CASSQDQAGSGPDTQYF.

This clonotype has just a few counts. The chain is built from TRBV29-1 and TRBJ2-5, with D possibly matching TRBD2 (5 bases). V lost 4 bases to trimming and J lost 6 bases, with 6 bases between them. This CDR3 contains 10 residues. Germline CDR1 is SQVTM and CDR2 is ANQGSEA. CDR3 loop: CSVGEKTQYF. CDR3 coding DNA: TGCAGCGTTGGGGAGAAGACCCAGTACTTC.